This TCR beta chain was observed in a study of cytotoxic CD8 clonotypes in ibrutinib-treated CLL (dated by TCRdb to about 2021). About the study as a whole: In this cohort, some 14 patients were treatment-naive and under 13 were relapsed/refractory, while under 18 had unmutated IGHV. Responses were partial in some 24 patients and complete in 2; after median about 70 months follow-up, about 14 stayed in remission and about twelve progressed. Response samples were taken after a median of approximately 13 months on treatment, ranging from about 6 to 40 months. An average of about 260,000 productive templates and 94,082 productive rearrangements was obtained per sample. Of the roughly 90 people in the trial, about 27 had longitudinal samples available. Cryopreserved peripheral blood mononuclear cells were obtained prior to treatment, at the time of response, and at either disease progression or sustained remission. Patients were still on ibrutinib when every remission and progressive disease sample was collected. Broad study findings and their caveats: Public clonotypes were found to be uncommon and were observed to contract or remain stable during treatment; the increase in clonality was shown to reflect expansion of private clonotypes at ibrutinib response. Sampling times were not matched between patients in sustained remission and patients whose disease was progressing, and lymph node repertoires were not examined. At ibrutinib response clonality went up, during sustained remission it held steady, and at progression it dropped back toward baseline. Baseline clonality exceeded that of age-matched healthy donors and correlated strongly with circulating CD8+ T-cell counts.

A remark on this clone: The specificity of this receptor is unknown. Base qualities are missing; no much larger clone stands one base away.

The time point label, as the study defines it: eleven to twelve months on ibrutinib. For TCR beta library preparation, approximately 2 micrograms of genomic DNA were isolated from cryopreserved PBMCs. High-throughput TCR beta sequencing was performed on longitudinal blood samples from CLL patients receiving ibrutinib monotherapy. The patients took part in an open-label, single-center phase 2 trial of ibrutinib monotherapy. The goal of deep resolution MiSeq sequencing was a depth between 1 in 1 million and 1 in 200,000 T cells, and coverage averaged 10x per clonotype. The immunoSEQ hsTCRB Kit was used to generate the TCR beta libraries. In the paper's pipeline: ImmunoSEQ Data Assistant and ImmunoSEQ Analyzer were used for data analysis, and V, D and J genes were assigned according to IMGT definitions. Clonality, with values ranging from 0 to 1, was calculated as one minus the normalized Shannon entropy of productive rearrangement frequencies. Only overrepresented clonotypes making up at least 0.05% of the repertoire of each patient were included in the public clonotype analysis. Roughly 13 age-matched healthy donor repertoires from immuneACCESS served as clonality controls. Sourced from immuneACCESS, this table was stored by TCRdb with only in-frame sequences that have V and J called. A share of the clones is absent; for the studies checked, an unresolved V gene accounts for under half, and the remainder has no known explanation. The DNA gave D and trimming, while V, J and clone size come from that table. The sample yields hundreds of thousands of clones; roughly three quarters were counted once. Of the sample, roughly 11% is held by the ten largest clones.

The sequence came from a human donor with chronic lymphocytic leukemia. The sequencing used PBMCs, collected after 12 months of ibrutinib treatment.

The CDR3 region has the sequence CASSPPSYEQYF. The base sequence is TGTGCCAGCTCACCACCGTCCTACGAGCAGTACTTC. The chain is made from TRBV18 and TRBJ2-7; the D gene is not confidently resolved. The CDR1 and CDR2 encoded by the germline V gene are KGHSH and LQKENI. V is shortened by 0 bases, J by 1 base, and the region joining them spans 1 base. The CDR3 sequence holds 12 residues, the cysteine and phenylalanine included. Left in the record is the CDR3 DNA by itself, 36 bases read in frame from the first base.